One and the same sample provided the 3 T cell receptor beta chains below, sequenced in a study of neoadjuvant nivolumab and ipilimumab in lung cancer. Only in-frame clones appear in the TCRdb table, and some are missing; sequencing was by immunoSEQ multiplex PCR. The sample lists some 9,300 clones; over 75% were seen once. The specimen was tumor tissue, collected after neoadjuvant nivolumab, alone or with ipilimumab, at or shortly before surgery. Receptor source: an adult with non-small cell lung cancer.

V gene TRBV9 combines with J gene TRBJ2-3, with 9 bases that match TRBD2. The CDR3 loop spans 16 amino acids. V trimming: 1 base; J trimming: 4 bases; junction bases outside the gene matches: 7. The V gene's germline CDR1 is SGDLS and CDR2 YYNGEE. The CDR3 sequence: CASSVRSGRMPDTQYF. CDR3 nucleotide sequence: TGTGCCAGCAGCGTAAGGAGCGGGAGGATGCCAGATACGCAGTATTTT.

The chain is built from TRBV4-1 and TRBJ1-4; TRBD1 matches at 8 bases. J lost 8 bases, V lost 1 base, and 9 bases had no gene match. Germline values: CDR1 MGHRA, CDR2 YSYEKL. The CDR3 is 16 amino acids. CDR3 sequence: CASSQGVGDRSEKLFF. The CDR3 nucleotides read TGCGCCAGCAGCCAAGGGGTAGGGGACAGGAGCGAAAAACTGTTTTTT.

CDR3 sequence: CASSTGQNYGYTF. The CDR3 region has the DNA TGCGCCAGTTCTACCGGACAGAACTATGGCTACACCTTC. This chain uses TRBV10-2 with TRBJ1-2; D is perhaps TRBD1 (6 bases). Germline V gene data show CDR1 as WSHSY and CDR2 as SAAADI. V was trimmed by 9 bases and J by 2 bases, leaving 13 bases between them. The CDR3 runs 13 residues.